What follows are 16 T cell receptor beta chains derived from one specimen sequenced in a study of control samples from healthy donors and cancer patients. The method was immunoSEQ multiplex PCR; TCRdb's version includes in-frame clones alone and lacks a portion of them. Of around 120,000 clones listed, approximately 90% are singletons. Sequencing used PBMCs. These receptors came from a woman aged 45-65 years with colorectal cancer.

The rearrangement uses TRBV5-1 and TRBJ1-5; TRBD1 might be the D (5 bases). Germline CDR1 is SGHRS and CDR2 is YFSETQ. Trimming removed 0 bases from V and 1 base from J, with 14 bases in between. The CDR3 has 17 residues. CDR3 coding DNA: TGCGCCAGCAGCTTGGGAGGGTGGGGCGTCAGCAATCAGCCCCAGCATTTT. This translates into CASSLGGWGVSNQPQHF.

The genes are TRBV5-6 and TRBJ2-7; no firm D call. Trimming took 1 base from V and 2 from J, leaving 7 bases between them. The CDR3 is 13 amino acids. Germline loops: CDR1 SGHDT, CDR2 YYEEEE. CDR3 region: CASSLPPAYEQYF. CDR3 in DNA: TGTGCCAGCAGCTTGCCCCCGGCCTACGAGCAGTACTTC.

This rearrangement joins TRBV9 to TRBJ2-3; 8 nucleotides agree with TRBD2. The V gene end was trimmed by 1 base and the J gene end by 6 bases; junction bases not matched to a gene: 10. This CDR3 comprises 16 residues. In germline, CDR1 is SGDLS, CDR2 YYNGEE. The CDR3 region has the DNA TGTGCCAGCAGCGTACTGGCAGCGGGAGTCAAGGATACGCAGTATTTT. Amino acid sequence: CASSVLAAGVKDTQYF.

This chain links TRBV5-8 with TRBJ2-1, with 7 bases aligning to TRBD1. The CDR3 runs 15 residues. Germline values: CDR1 SGHTS, CDR2 YDEGEE. The junction had 4 bases not matched to a gene; V was cut back by 0 bases and J by 4 bases. The CDR3, as DNA: TGTGCCAGCAGCTTGGGGGACAGTAATTACAATGAGCAGTTCTTC. It encodes CASSLGDSNYNEQFF.

This clone was seen once. The V gene is TRBV7-8, the J gene TRBJ1-5; perhaps TRBD1 as D (5 bases). The germline V and J ends were trimmed by 5 bases and 5 bases, with 13 bases remaining between them. The CDR3 has 14 residues. Germline values: CDR1 SGHVS, CDR2 FQNEAQ. CDR3 DNA: TGTGCCAGCAGCCCAGGGATGGGGGATCAGCCCCAGCATTTT. Its protein is CASSPGMGDQPQHF.

J is TRBJ2-3 and V is TRBV6-2 or TRBV6-3; 13 nucleotides match TRBD2. Germline V gene lookup returns CDR1 MNHEY and CDR2 SVGEGT. V lost 6 bases, J lost 3 bases, and 18 bases stayed unmatched. The CDR3 has 20 residues. The CDR3 nucleotides read TGTGCCAGCAGCCTCGACCTTACTAGCGGGGGGGCTTCACTGACAGATACGCAGTATTTT. It translates to CASSLDLTSGGASLTDTQYF.

This clone has just one count. The chain recombines TRBV28 with TRBJ2-7; tentative D call: TRBD1 (6 bases). Deletions cut 3 bases from V and 3 bases from J, with 15 bases between. The CDR3 has 15 residues. Germline V gene lookup returns CDR1 MDHEN and CDR2 SYDVKM. The CDR3 here is CASSFTPHRDYEQYF. CDR3 coding DNA: TGTGCCAGCAGTTTTACCCCCCACAGGGACTACGAGCAGTACTTC.

The chain links TRBV5-1 to TRBJ1-1; D uncertain. Germline CDR1 reads SGHRS; CDR2 reads YFSETQ. The CDR3 extends over 15 amino acids. The V end lost 0 bases, the J end lost 4 bases, and 13 bases lay between the germline ends. The CDR3 reads CASSLVPPPGTEAFF. CDR3 DNA sequence: TGCGCCAGCAGCTTGGTGCCTCCTCCGGGCACTGAAGCTTTCTTT.

This sequence joins TRBV19 and TRBJ2-7; the match to TRBD1 covers 7 bases. The CDR3 runs to 15 residues. CDR1 and CDR2 (germline): LNHDA, SQIVND (reference sequence). The V and J ends lost 4 bases and 2 bases, in that order; junction bases with no gene match: 8. CDR3 DNA: TGTGCCAGTAGTACCGCCGGGACAGCGACCTACGAGCAGTACTTC. This translates into CASSTAGTATYEQYF.

DNA of the CDR3: TGTGCCAGCAGTGAACAGCGGGGGCAAGAGACCCAGTACTTC. The encoded protein is CASSEQRGQETQYF. This chain connects TRBV6-1 to TRBJ2-5; 8 bases are a match to TRBD2. Germline V gene lookup returns CDR1 MNHNS and CDR2 SASEGT. The junction had 1 base not matched to a gene; V was cut back by 2 bases and J by 2 bases. The CDR3 is 14 amino acids.

The V gene is TRBV20-1, the J gene TRBJ2-7; 13 nucleotides align to TRBD2. The CDR3 sequence is 15 residues long. Germline V gives CDR1 DFQATT, CDR2 SNEGSKA (reference sequence). J was trimmed by 2 bases and V by 3 bases; bases with no gene match: 4. CDR3 amino acids: CSASSGLAGAYEQYF. The CDR3 DNA reads TGCAGTGCTAGTTCCGGACTAGCGGGAGCCTACGAGCAGTACTTC.

The V and J genes are TRBV6-6 and TRBJ2-3; no firm D call. Trimming removed 6 bases from V and 3 bases from J, with 7 bases in between. The CDR3 has 12 amino acids. Germline V lookup: CDR1 MNHNY, CDR2 SVGAGI (reference sequence). The CDR3 protein is CASSPNTDTQYF. The CDR3 nucleotides are TGTGCCAGCAGCCCTAATACAGATACGCAGTATTTT.

This rearrangement joins TRBV18 to TRBJ2-7; 9 bases agree with TRBD1. CDR1 KGHSH and CDR2 LQKENI come from the germline V gene. Trimming removed 4 bases from V and 4 bases from J; junction bases left unmatched: 14. This CDR3 comprises 17 residues. The CDR3 sequence is CASSQWTGAKGKYEQYF. CDR3 DNA: TGTGCCAGCTCACAATGGACAGGGGCTAAGGGTAAATACGAGCAGTACTTC. Full variable domain (remainder filled in from reference TRBV18 and TRBJ2-7): NAGVMQNPRHLVRRRGQEARLRCSPMKGHSHVYWYRQLPEEGLKFMVYLQKENIIDESGMPKERFSAEFPKEGPSILRIQQVVRGDSAAYFCASSQWTGAKGKYEQYFGPGTRLTVT.

The chain is built from TRBV27 and TRBJ2-7; D uncertain. Germline V lookup: CDR1 MNHEY, CDR2 SMNVEV (reference sequence). This CDR3 contains 14 residues. V was cut by 2 bases and J by 6 bases, with 14 bases left in between. The CDR3 bases are TGTGCCAGCAGTTTAGTTCCGCCGGGTATCGAGCAGTACTTC. This encodes CASSLVPPGIEQYF.

This chain joins TRBV6-5 and TRBJ1-1, with D possibly being TRBD1 (6 bases). The CDR3 sequence is 14 residues long. Germline lookup yields CDR1 MNHEY and CDR2 SVGAGI. V was shortened by 7 bases and J by 0 bases, with 12 bases between the two germline ends. CDR3 region: CASTPDSLNTEAFF. Written as DNA, the CDR3 is TGTGCCAGCACACCGGACAGCTTGAACACTGAAGCTTTCTTT.

The chain uses TRBV7-9 and TRBJ2-3, with D hard to call. V was cut by 11 bases and J by 1 base, with 22 bases left in between. Germline CDR1 reads SEHNR; CDR2 reads FQNEAQ (reference sequence). There are 16 residues in the CDR3. The CDR3: CAGTGSASPRTDTQYF. CDR3 DNA sequence: TGTGCCGGCACCGGAAGCGCCTCCCCCCGCACAGATACGCAGTATTTT.